This T cell receptor (beta chain) was found in a study of blood T cell repertoires in COVID-19. Study-wide context: Samples came from the United States, Italy and Spain, spanning acute and convalescent COVID-19. T cells, B-cell-depleted T cells, or PBMCs provided the cDNA or gDNA that served as material.

Those enrolled in Seattle joined during active infection and were followed longitudinally afterward. Authors' methods: Reference gene primer amplification in the assay estimated nucleated cell counts. Generated by immunoSEQ multiplex PCR, the TCRdb table keeps only in-frame clones and is missing some. V, J and clone size reflect that table, while D and trimming were determined from the DNA. The profile shows approximately 69,000 clones, around 80% of them singletons. The CDR3 is 14 amino acids. In germline, CDR1 is SGHAT, CDR2 FQDESV (reference sequence). With 4 bases removed from V and 1 base from J, the gap between germline ends came to 7 bases.

The specimen was peripheral blood. This clonotype originated in a man between 45 and 60 years old with COVID-19, enrolled during active disease. The chain links TRBV11-1 to TRBJ2-2, with D tentatively TRBD2 (5 bases). Written as DNA, the CDR3 is TGTGCCAGCAGCTCAGAGGGGAACACCGGGGAGCTGTTTTTT. Residues: CASSSEGNTGELFF. The complete variable domain, with remaining parts taken from reference TRBV11-1 and TRBJ2-2, reads EAEVAQSPRYKITEKSQAVAFWCDPISGHATLYWYRQILGQGPELLVQFQDESVVDDSQLPKDRFSAERLKGVDSTLKIQPAELGDSAMYLCASSSEGNTGELFFGEGSRLTVL.